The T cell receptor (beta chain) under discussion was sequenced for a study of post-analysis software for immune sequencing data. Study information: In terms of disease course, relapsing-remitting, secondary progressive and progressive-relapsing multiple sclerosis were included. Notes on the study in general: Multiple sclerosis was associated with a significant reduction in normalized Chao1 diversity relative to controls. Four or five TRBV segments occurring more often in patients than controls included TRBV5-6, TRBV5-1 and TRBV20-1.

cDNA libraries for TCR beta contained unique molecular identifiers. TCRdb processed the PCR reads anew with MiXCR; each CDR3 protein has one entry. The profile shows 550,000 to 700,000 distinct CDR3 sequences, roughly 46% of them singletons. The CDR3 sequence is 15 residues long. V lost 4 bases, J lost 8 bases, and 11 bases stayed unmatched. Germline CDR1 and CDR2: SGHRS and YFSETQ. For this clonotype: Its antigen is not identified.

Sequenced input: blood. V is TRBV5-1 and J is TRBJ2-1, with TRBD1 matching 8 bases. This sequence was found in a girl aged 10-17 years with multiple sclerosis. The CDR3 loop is CASSLGQGFVDEQFF. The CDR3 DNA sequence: TGCGCCAGCAGCCTTGGACAGGGATTCGTGGATGAGCAGTTCTTC.